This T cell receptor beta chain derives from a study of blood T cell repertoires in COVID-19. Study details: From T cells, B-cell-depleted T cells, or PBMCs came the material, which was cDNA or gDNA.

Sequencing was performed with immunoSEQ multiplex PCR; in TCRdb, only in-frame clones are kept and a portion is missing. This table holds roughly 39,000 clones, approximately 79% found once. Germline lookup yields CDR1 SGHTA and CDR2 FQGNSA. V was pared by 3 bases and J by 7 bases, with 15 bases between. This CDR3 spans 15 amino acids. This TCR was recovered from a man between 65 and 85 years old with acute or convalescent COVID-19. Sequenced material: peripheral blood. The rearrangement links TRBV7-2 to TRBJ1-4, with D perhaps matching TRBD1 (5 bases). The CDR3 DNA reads TGTGCCAGCAGCTTGGGCTGGGGCTGGGGTGAAAAACTGTTTTTT. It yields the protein CASSLGWGWGEKLFF.